This T cell receptor beta chain was obtained from a study of tumor-infiltrating lymphocytes in primary liver carcinoma. Study-wide results and caveats: Lesser overlap characterized tumor-adjacent and tumor-blood pairs relative to tumor region pairs.

cDNA specific to TCR beta was made from about 0.45 ug of total RNA, with a constant-region primer employed for priming. Three nested multiplex PCR rounds, a slightly modified ARM-PCR method, built the TCR beta libraries. Two initial PCR rounds of about 11 cycles each paired TRBV1-TRBV30 forward primers with a C-beta reverse primer. MiXCR was run by TCRdb on the multiplex PCR reads, yielding one entry per CDR3 protein. This repertoire shows some 110,000 distinct CDR3 sequences, roughly four fifths found once; its top ten account for approximately 20%. The CDR3 loop spans 13 amino acids. Germline V gives CDR1 LGHNA, CDR2 YSLEER. From unsorted bulk tissue weighing about 17-30 mg, DNA and RNA were co-extracted. This clonotype is a singleton in its sample. Its antigen is undetermined. Since the CDR3 does not end with the conserved phenylalanine or tryptophan, this likely comes from a read error.

This sequence joins TRBV4-3 and TRBJ2-7, with D uncertain. This receptor was identified in a man aged 35-49 years with primary liver carcinoma and hepatitis B virus infection. The specimen was liver tumor tissue from sampling region 3. Subset described: tumor region T3, left-lateral pole. This CDR3 is CACSQDLPYEQYL. CDR3 nucleotides: TGCGCCTGCAGCCAAGATCTGCCTTACGAGCAGTACTTA.